The clone carrying this T cell receptor (beta chain) was recorded only once. Its target is not known. This specimen belongs to a study of a mutant IDH1 vaccine in newly diagnosed glioma. Sequenced by immunoSEQ multiplex PCR; TCRdb stores in-frame clones only, minus some. The data contain approximately 52,000 clones, 76% of them singletons. As to time point: week 47, end of study. Topical imiquimod accompanied each vaccine dose, which consisted of 300 ug of mutant IDH1 20-mer peptide. CDR1 is SGHVS, CDR2 FNYEAQ, per germline. Deletions cut 1 base from V and 9 bases from J, with 15 bases between. The CDR3 is made up of 14 amino acids.

The J gene is TRBJ1-2, the V gene TRBV7-6; D gene unclear. The sequence derives from a woman in her thirties or forties with glioma. Some clones in this sample may be carry-over from other donors' samples. The sequences come from PBMCs, collected from a glioma patient whose treatment included an IDH1 peptide vaccine. CDR3 sequence: CASSLDAADWSYTF. The CDR3, as DNA: TGTGCCAGCAGCTTAGATGCCGCGGATTGGAGCTACACCTTC.